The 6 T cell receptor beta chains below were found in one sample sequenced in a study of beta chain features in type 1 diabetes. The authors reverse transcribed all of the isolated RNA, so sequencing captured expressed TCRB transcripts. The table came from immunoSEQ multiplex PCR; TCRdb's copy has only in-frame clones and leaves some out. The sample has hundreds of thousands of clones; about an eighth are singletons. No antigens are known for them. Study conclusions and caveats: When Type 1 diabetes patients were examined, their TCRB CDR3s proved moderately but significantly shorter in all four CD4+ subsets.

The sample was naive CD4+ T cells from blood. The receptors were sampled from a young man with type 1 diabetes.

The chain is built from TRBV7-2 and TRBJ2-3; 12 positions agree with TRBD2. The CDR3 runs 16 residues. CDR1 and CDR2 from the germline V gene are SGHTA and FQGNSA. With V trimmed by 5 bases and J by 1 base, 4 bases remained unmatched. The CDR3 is CASSTPSGGGTDTQYF. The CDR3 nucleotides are TGTGCCAGCAGCACTCCTAGCGGGGGGGGCACAGATACGCAGTATTTT. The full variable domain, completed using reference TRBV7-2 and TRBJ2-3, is GAGVSQSPSNKVTEKGKDVELRCDPISGHTALYWYRQSLGQGLEFLIYFQGNSAPDKSGLPSDRFSAERTGGSVSTLTIQRTQQEDSAVYLCASSTPSGGGTDTQYFGPGTRLTVL.

The CDR3, as DNA: TGTGCCAGCAGTTACTCGAAACAGGGCGTCTACGAGCAGTACTTC. This gives the protein CASSYSKQGVYEQYF. The chain has TRBV6-5 and TRBJ2-7, with a weak D call TRBD1 (6 bases). There are 15 residues in the CDR3. Trimming stripped 0 bases from V and 3 bases from J, with 12 bases between. The germline CDR1 and CDR2 sequences are MNHEY and SVGAGI.

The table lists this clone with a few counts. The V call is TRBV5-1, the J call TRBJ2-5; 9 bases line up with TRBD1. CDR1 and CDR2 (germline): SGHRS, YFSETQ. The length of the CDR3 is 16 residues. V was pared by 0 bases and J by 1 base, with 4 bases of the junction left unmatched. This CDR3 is CASSLAGQGLQETQYF. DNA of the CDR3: TGCGCCAGCAGCTTGGCGGGACAGGGACTCCAAGAGACCCAGTACTTC.

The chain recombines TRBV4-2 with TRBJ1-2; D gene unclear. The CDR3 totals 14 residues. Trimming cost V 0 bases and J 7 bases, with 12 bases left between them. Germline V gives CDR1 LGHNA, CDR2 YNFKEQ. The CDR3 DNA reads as TGTGCCAGCAGCCAAGATCGGGGTGTTAGTGGCTACACCTTC. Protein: CASSQDRGVSGYTF.

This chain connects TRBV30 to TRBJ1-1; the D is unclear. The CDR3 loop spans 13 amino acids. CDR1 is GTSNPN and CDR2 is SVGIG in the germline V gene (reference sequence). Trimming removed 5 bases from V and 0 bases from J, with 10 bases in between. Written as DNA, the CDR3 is TGTGCCTGGGATAAAGTGGTGAACACTGAAGCTTTCTTT. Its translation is CAWDKVVNTEAFF.

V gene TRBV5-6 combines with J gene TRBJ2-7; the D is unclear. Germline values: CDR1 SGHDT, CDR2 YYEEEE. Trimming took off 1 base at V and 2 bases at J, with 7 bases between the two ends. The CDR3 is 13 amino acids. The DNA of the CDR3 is TGTGCCAGCAGCTTGAGTTTTACCTACGAGCAGTACTTC. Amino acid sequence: CASSLSFTYEQYF.